This T cell receptor (beta chain) was sequenced for a study of blood T cell repertoires in COVID-19 (dated by TCRdb to 2018 to 2021). Regarding the study in general: Samples covering the acute and convalescent phases of COVID-19 were provided by collaborators in the United States, Italy and Spain. Sample metadata almost always included a de-identified subject ID, COVID-19 status, age in years and sex. The samples were drawn from the first 160 participants of the ongoing ImmuneRACE study and from some 1,300 subjects provided by 6 global collaborators. The repertoires were made available in a free public database intended to serve as a resource for research on the immune response to SARS-CoV-2. Deeply sampled blood TCRbeta repertoires from subjects exposed to, actively infected with, or recovered from COVID-19 were included in the dataset. Where available, HLA class I and class II types were taken from metadata supplied by the sample provider and were not determined by assay-based typing. The material from the prospective study consisted of cDNA or gDNA derived from T cells, B-cell-depleted T cells, or PBMCs.

On the study overall, not on this receptor specifically: How much clinical and demographic metadata was included differed by source and by participant, and the metadata was provided uncurated.

Participants in the prospective study were aged about 18 to 90 years, lived in some 24 United States geographic areas, and enrolled through a virtual design. In the prospective study, cohorts were assigned on the basis of participant-reported clinical history obtained from a screening survey and a study questionnaire. For ImmuneRACE Cohort 3, a participant was defined as recovered based on two consecutive negative NP/OP PCR tests, clearance by a healthcare professional, or resolution of symptoms. In the prospective study, mobile phlebotomists collected whole blood, serum and a nasopharyngeal or oropharyngeal swab from each participant. Over a roughly 2-month period, participants in the prospective study had the option of providing additional blood draws and questionnaires. Blood samples from the prospective study were shipped frozen or at room temperature prior to DNA extraction. TCRbeta CDR3 regions were amplified from genomic DNA by means of the immunoSEQ Assay, a bias-controlled multiplex PCR. The study's own analysis went as follows. Within the assay, amplification of reference gene primers was used to estimate how many nucleated cells each sample contained. To quantify the absolute abundance of each unique TCRbeta CDR3 rearrangement, sequence reads were collapsed and filtered. For each sample, productive Simpson clonality was calculated as the square root of Simpson's diversity index over productive rearrangements. Entries here come from immuneACCESS through TCRdb and include only in-frame sequences with V and J called. Some clones fail to appear in such tables; in the studies checked, an unresolved V gene covers under half of the shortfall, and the cause of the remainder is unknown. V and J calls and clone size are given by that table; D and trimming were obtained from the DNA. For this sample the table gives around 400,000 clones, of which 85% to 90% were detected only once. The top ten constitute 1.5% to 2% of the sample.

In regard to this clone: Its target antigen remains unknown. No quality values exist for individual bases; no much larger clone is one base distant. Additional DNA sequences in this sample encode the identical CDR3.

From a lookup of the germline V gene, CDR1 and CDR2 are SGHNT and YENEEA. Between the V and J ends, shortened by 1 base and 0 bases respectively, the junction contains 4 bases. The CDR3 numbers 14 residues from cysteine through phenylalanine. The retained sequence is limited to the CDR3, 42 bases, with the frame set at the first base. Here the chain combines TRBV11-3 and TRBJ2-1; the D gene cannot be named for sure. Sequencing input: PBMCs or T cells enriched from blood (not recorded which). This TCR derives from a woman aged 25 to 39 who had recovered from COVID-19. The nucleotide sequence reads as follows: TGTGCCAGCAGCTTAGGTAGCTCCTACAATGAGCAGTTCTTC. It translates as CASSLGSSYNEQFF. The CDR3, completed at both ends by the reference TRBV11-3 and TRBJ2-1 genes, gives the full variable domain EAGVVQSPRYKIIEKKQPVAFWCNPISGHNTLYWYLQNLGQGPELLIRYENEEAVDDSQLPKDRFSAERLKGVDSTLKIQPAELGDSAVYLCASSLGSSYNEQFFGPGTRLTVL.